The clone carrying this TCR beta chain was seen more than once but under ten times. Its antigen is as yet unknown. The source of the sample is a study of T-cell memory formation after mild COVID-19. General study points: Among clones peaking at day 37 in the second wave, SARS-CoV-2 specificity remained unconfirmed. Clones contracting over day 15 to 85 were CD4/CD8 balanced, with later expanders leaning CD4+.

The CDR3 extends over 14 amino acids. J was trimmed by 8 bases and V by 4 bases; bases with no gene match: 7. Per the germline V gene, CDR1 is KGHSH and CDR2 is LQKENI. TCRdb itself ran the 5' RACE reads through MiXCR, one entry per CDR3 protein. Of about 110,000 distinct CDR3 sequences listed, roughly an eighth are singletons. The V and J genes are TRBV18 and TRBJ2-1; the match to TRBD1 covers 8 bases. The clonotype originates from a man aged 18 to 35 who had mild COVID-19 (a few samples of this study predate the infection). Cell type and time point are not known. The sequenced sample consisted of PBMCs or a T cell subset sorted from them (not recorded which). DNA of the CDR3: TGTGCCAGCTCACGGACAGGGATCAACGATGAGCAGTTCTTC. The encoded protein is CASSRTGINDEQFF.